These 28 T cell receptor beta chains were sequenced from one sample in a study of blood T cells in healthy people across ages (dated by TCRdb to the mid-2010s). The library was built by means of 5' RACE. The sequencing machine was an Illumina HiSeq 2500. The second PCR ran for about 6 to 12 cycles and used a J-beta primer mix along with a sample-barcoded 5' primer. TCRdb reprocessing: public reads trimmed at Q25 with fastp, clones called with MiXCR, in-frame beta chains kept. When rows share a CDR3 protein, they turn into one entry using the most common DNA and genes. This sample gives more than 800,000 distinct CDR3 sequences in total; 45% of them show up just once. The ten largest clones represent 18% of the sample. Specimen: blood. The receptor set was obtained from a woman aged 55-69 years in good health.

V is TRBV7-2 and J is TRBJ2-3; D gene unclear. With 3 bases removed from V and 0 bases from J, the gap between germline ends came to 10 bases. Germline V gene data show CDR1 as SGHTA and CDR2 as FQGNSA. The CDR3 extends over 15 amino acids. For the CDR3, the DNA is TGTGCCAGCAGCTTTGTCAGTGGGAGCACAGATACGCAGTATTTT. The encoded protein is CASSFVSGSTDTQYF. Full variable domain (remainder filled in from reference TRBV7-2 and TRBJ2-3): GAGVSQSPSNKVTEKGKDVELRCDPISGHTALYWYRQSLGQGLEFLIYFQGNSAPDKSGLPSDRFSAERTGGSVSTLTIQRTQQEDSAVYLCASSFVSGSTDTQYFGPGTRLTVL.

This clonotype was counted between two and nine times. The rearrangement joins TRBV6-2 or TRBV6-3 to TRBJ1-1, with 9 bases fitting TRBD1. The CDR3 length is 15 residues. After removal of 5 bases from V and 5 bases from J, the junction contained 9 bases not matched to a gene. Germline V lookup: CDR1 MNHEY, CDR2 SVGEGT. The CDR3 bases are TGTGCCAGCAGTCCCTCCGGGACAGGGATGACTGAAGCTTTCTTT. This encodes CASSPSGTGMTEAFF.

This clonotype was counted only a few times. The chain recombines TRBV12-3 or TRBV12-4 with TRBJ1-2; 8 bases align to TRBD1. The CDR3 has 14 residues. Unmatched junction bases numbered 9, after V lost 5 bases and J lost 7 bases. CDR3 protein: CASSPMTGVGGYTF. CDR3 sequence (DNA): TGTGCCAGCAGTCCTATGACAGGGGTTGGTGGCTACACCTTC.

The gene calls are TRBV21-1 and TRBJ2-7. TRBV21-1 corresponds to a pseudogene. The CDR3 runs 13 residues. The CDR3 spells CASSKDLGNEQYF. Written as DNA, the CDR3 is TGTGCCAGCAGCAAAGATTTAGGTAATGAGCAGTACTTC.

Only a few counts were recorded for this clonotype. This chain uses TRBV28 with TRBJ2-3, with 8 bases that match TRBD1. V shed 4 bases and J 4 bases; nucleotides not matched to a gene: 4. The CDR3 has 14 amino acids. Per germline, CDR1 MDHEN and CDR2 SYDVKM. The CDR3 region is CASSSLRGPDTQYF. The DNA of the CDR3 is TGTGCCAGCAGTTCCCTCAGGGGGCCAGATACGCAGTATTTT.

The rearrangement uses TRBV3-1 and TRBJ1-1; 9 bases are a match to TRBD1. J was trimmed by 7 bases and V by 4 bases; bases with no gene match: 4. Germline lookup yields CDR1 LGHDT and CDR2 YNNKEL (reference sequence). This CDR3 is 13 amino acids long. The chain's CDR3 is CASSRPDRGEAFF. The CDR3 nucleotides are TGTGCCAGCAGCCGACCGGACAGGGGTGAAGCTTTCTTT.

This chain connects TRBV18 to TRBJ2-3, with a tentative D call TRBD1 (6 bases). Trimming took 3 bases from V and 2 from J, leaving 12 bases between them. Germline-derived CDR1 and CDR2 are KGHSH and LQKENI. This CDR3 comprises 15 residues. The CDR3 DNA reads TGTGCCAGCTCACCCACCGGACAGAACACAGATACGCAGTATTTT. It translates to CASSPTGQNTDTQYF.

The chain uses TRBV7-9 and TRBJ2-5; no clear D gene. The end of the DNA is better explained by TRBJ2-7, so the J call may be wrong. Germline V CDR1 and CDR2: SEHNR, FQNEAQ (reference sequence). The CDR3 spans 14 residues. CDR3 DNA sequence: TGTGCCAGCAGCCTTTCAGAGGCCCCCTACGAGCAGTACTTC. Translated, it gives CASSLSEAPYEQYF.

The gene calls are TRBV5-1 and TRBJ2-7; 8 bases agree with TRBD2. The CDR3 spans 14 residues. V lost 2 bases, J lost 7 bases, and 8 bases stayed unmatched. Germline assignment: CDR1 SGHRS and CDR2 YFSETQ. CDR3 amino acids: CASSFSGGYNEQYF. The DNA for the CDR3 is TGCGCCAGCAGCTTCAGCGGGGGCTACAATGAGCAGTACTTC.

The genes are TRBV20-1 and TRBJ2-4, with 9 bases fitting TRBD2. The CDR3 sequence is 15 residues long. Losses at the gene ends were 4 bases for V and 0 bases for J; bases not matched to a gene: 4. CDR1 DFQATT and CDR2 SNEGSKA come from the germline V gene (reference sequence). CDR3 coding DNA: TGCAGTGCTACTAGCGGGACACTAGCCAAAAACATTCAGTACTTC. The encoded protein is CSATSGTLAKNIQYF.

The rearrangement joins TRBV18 to TRBJ2-3; maybe TRBD1 (6 bases). Germline V gene lookup returns CDR1 KGHSH and CDR2 LQKENI. This CDR3 is built from 16 residues. Between the trimmed V and J ends, which lost 2 bases and 3 bases, there was a span of 15 bases. The CDR3 bases are TGTGCCAGCTCACCAATTACAGGGTCGGCGACAGATACGCAGTATTTT. This encodes CASSPITGSATDTQYF.

This clonotype was seen a handful of times. The V call is TRBV20-1, the J call TRBJ2-3; tentatively, D is TRBD1 or TRBD2 (5 bases each). V lost 6 bases, J lost 2 bases, and 15 bases lay in between. CDR3 length: 14 amino acids. CDR1 DFQATT and CDR2 SNEGSKA come from the germline V gene (reference sequence). The CDR3 spells CSARGMEATDTQYF. In DNA form, the CDR3 reads TGCAGTGCCCGGGGCATGGAGGCCACAGATACGCAGTATTTT.

J is TRBJ2-7 and V is TRBV2, with 9 bases fitting TRBD1. From germline, CDR1 is SNHLY and CDR2 FYNNEI. The CDR3 is 14 amino acids. The V and J ends lost 6 bases and 4 bases, in that order; junction bases with no gene match: 7. The CDR3 DNA reads TGTGCCAGCAGAACCGGGACAGGGAGGTACGAGCAGTACTTC. Protein product: CASRTGTGRYEQYF.

The chain uses TRBV4-2 and TRBJ2-1, with TRBD2 matching 7 bases. Trimming removed 2 bases from V and 15 bases from J; junction bases left unmatched: 10. The CDR3 contains 13 residues. The germline V gene encodes CDR1 LGHNA and CDR2 YNFKEQ. The CDR3 nucleotides are TGTGCCAGCAGCCAATACGTTCCGGGACTACCGTTCTTC. Protein product: CASSQYVPGLPFF.

Remarks on this clonotype: The junction departs from germline at one end; a sequencing error may be responsible. J is TRBJ2-7 and V is TRBV7-9, with D unclear. The V gene's germline CDR1 is SEHNR and CDR2 FQNEAQ (reference sequence). This CDR3 contains 12 residues. For the CDR3, the DNA is TGTGCCAACAGCCGTGGGATTTACGAGCAGTACTTC. It yields the protein CANSRGIYEQYF.

The V and J genes are TRBV29-1 and TRBJ2-5; TRBD1 matches 8 bases. The CDR3 contains 12 residues. Germline CDR1 reads SQVTM; CDR2 reads ANQGSEA. Unmatched junction bases numbered 3, after V lost 4 bases and J lost 5 bases. The CDR3 loop reads CSVVRTGETQYF. CDR3 bases: TGCAGCGTTGTAAGGACAGGGGAGACCCAGTACTTC.

This clonotype has more than one count but fewer than ten. This chain uses TRBV20-1 with TRBJ2-1; 7 bases are shared with TRBD2. The germline CDR1 and CDR2 sequences are DFQATT and SNEGSKA (reference sequence). V shed 0 bases and J 0 bases; nucleotides not matched to a gene: 8. The CDR3 is 17 residues long. The CDR3: CSARDGTSASSYNEQFF. Written as DNA, the CDR3 is TGCAGTGCTAGAGATGGTACTAGCGCAAGCTCCTACAATGAGCAGTTCTTC.

The chain combines TRBV20-1 with TRBJ1-2, with a tentative D call TRBD1 (5 bases). The length of the CDR3 is 16 residues. Germline V gives CDR1 DFQATT, CDR2 SNEGSKA (reference sequence). V dropped 0 bases and J dropped 1 base, with 15 bases sitting between them. The CDR3, as DNA: TGCAGTGCTAGAGATCCCCCAAGACAGATTAACTATGGCTACACCTTC. Protein sequence: CSARDPPRQINYGYTF.

The V and J genes are TRBV28 and TRBJ2-7, with D possibly called TRBD1 or TRBD2 (6 bases each). This CDR3 has 14 residues. V shed 7 bases and J shed 7 bases, with 20 bases lying between them. Germline assignment: CDR1 MDHEN and CDR2 SYDVKM. Written as DNA, the CDR3 is TGTGCCAGCACCGGCCTCGGGGGCCAGGGTGAGCAGTACTTC. Translating it yields CASTGLGGQGEQYF.

This clonotype appeared a single time. V and J are TRBV27 and TRBJ1-2, with a tentative D call TRBD1 (6 bases). This CDR3 is 15 amino acids long. CDR1 MNHEY and CDR2 SMNVEV come from the germline V gene (reference sequence). Trimming shortened V by 6 bases and J by 3 bases, and 17 bases separated the two germline ends. The CDR3 nucleotides read TGTGCCAGCAGGGAGTCGGGGGCAGTTGACTATGGCTACACCTTC. It encodes CASRESGAVDYGYTF.

Only a few counts were recorded for this clonotype. The genes are TRBV12-3 or TRBV12-4 and TRBJ2-7; a weak D match, TRBD2 (7 bases). This CDR3 is 15 amino acids long. V was clipped by 4 bases and J by 2 bases, with 15 bases between them. The chain's CDR3 is CASSSPAGATYEQYF. CDR3 nucleotides: TGTGCCAGCAGTTCCCCCGCGGGGGCTACCTACGAGCAGTACTTC.

This chain joins TRBV24-1 and TRBJ2-3; D not resolved. The CDR3 is 15 amino acids. From germline, CDR1 is KGHDR and CDR2 SFDVKD. Trimming took 2 bases from V and 0 from J, leaving 8 bases between them. The CDR3 bases are TGTGCCACCAGTGATTCCCGAACTAGCACAGATACGCAGTATTTT. This encodes CATSDSRTSTDTQYF.

This clonotype was seen repeatedly, ten times or more. The chain carries TRBV7-2 and TRBJ2-1; 7 bases match TRBD2. Germline-derived CDR1 and CDR2 are SGHTA and FQGNSA. V lost 2 bases and J lost 5; bases outside the gene matches: 9. The CDR3 has 16 residues. CDR3 sequence (DNA): TGTGCCAGCAGCTTATCTGGTGGGAGGGTAAACAATGAGCAGTTCTTC. It codes for CASSLSGGRVNNEQFF. Full variable domain (rest looked up from reference TRBV7-2 and TRBJ2-1): GAGVSQSPSNKVTEKGKDVELRCDPISGHTALYWYRQSLGQGLEFLIYFQGNSAPDKSGLPSDRFSAERTGGSVSTLTIQRTQQEDSAVYLCASSLSGGRVNNEQFFGPGTRLTVL.

This clonotype was counted only a few times. The rearrangement links TRBV12-5 to TRBJ2-7; 10 bases align to TRBD2. The CDR3 contains 14 residues. The V and J ends lost 1 base and 3 bases, in that order; junction bases with no gene match: 0. The germline V gene has CDR1 LGHNT and CDR2 FRNRAP. CDR3 loop: CASGLGTSGYEQYF. The CDR3 nucleotides read TGTGCTAGTGGTTTGGGGACTAGCGGCTACGAGCAGTACTTC.

The V call is TRBV5-4, the J call TRBJ2-5; D may be TRBD1 (5 bases). From germline, CDR1 is SGHNT and CDR2 YYREEE (reference sequence). CDR3 length: 17 amino acids. V dropped 3 bases and J dropped 4 bases, with 22 bases sitting between them. CDR3 sequence: CASSYIPGTGTRETQYF. The DNA of the CDR3 is TGTGCCAGCAGCTATATCCCAGGAACAGGTACCAGAGAGACCCAGTACTTC. The full variable domain, in which reference TRBV5-4 and TRBJ2-5 provide the parts outside the CDR3, is ETGVTQSPTHLIKTRGQQVTLRCSSQSGHNTVSWYQQALGQGPQFIFQYYREEENGRGNFPPRFSGLQFPNYSSELNVNALELDDSALYLCASSYIPGTGTRETQYFGPGTRLLVL.

The gene calls are TRBV20-1 and TRBJ2-3, with D perhaps given as TRBD1 or TRBD2 (7 bases each). Trimming stripped 0 bases from V and 7 bases from J, with 20 bases between. CDR1 and CDR2 from the germline V gene are DFQATT and SNEGSKA (reference sequence). The CDR3 is 16 residues long. The CDR3 region has the DNA TGCAGTGCTAGAGATCCGGGAGGACAGGTGGCGAATACGCAGTATTTT. Protein sequence: CSARDPGGQVANTQYF.

This clonotype turned up a few times. The V gene is TRBV7-3, the J gene TRBJ1-2, with unresolved D. V was pared by 3 bases and J by 8 bases, with 16 bases between. The germline CDR1 and CDR2 sequences are SGHTA and FQGTGA. The CDR3 has 14 amino acids. CDR3 region: CASSFSPTDGGYTF. CDR3 in DNA: TGTGCCAGCAGCTTTTCCCCTACGGACGGAGGCTACACCTTC.

The gene calls are TRBV3-1 and TRBJ2-1; 7 bases are shared with TRBD1. The DNA end favors TRBJ2-7, so the J call may be wrong. Germline V gene lookup returns CDR1 LGHDT and CDR2 YNNKEL (reference sequence). The CDR3 contains 15 residues. In nucleotides, the CDR3 is TGTGCCAGCAGTATTCGTGGGGACAGCTACAATGAGCAGTACTTC. Translated: CASSIRGDSYNEQYF.